Listed below are T cell receptor beta chains from one sample, sequenced in a study of T cells after yellow fever vaccination. TCRdb redid the calling of the 5' RACE reads with MiXCR, one entry per CDR3 protein. The repertoire holds around 500,000 distinct CDR3 sequences, 21% seen once, with roughly 16% in the top ten. This material consisted of PBMCs, taken about 20 days after the first yellow fever vaccination. Every receptor here comes from a man aged 18 to 30 who received the YFV17D yellow fever vaccine. The CDR3 runs from the conserved cysteine through the conserved F or W. The order of the fields is clone size, J gene, V gene, D gene, CDR3 protein, CDR3 DNA. The D gene is left open where the match is weak. Only part of the rows carry a size: once, few, many, or a class if the clone is expanded.

abundance: few; j_gene: TRBJ2-5; v_gene: TRBV20-1; d_gene: -; CDR3aa: CSARYAGLETQYF; CDR3nt: TGCAGTGCTAGATACGCAGGGCTAGAGACCCAGTACTTC
abundance: few; j_gene: TRBJ2-1; v_gene: TRBV11-2; d_gene: -; CDR3aa: CASSLMSPGAGEQFF; CDR3nt: TGTGCCAGCAGCCTCATGAGCCCGGGGGCAGGTGAGCAGTTCTTC
abundance: -; j_gene: TRBJ2-3; v_gene: TRBV4-3; d_gene: -; CDR3aa: CASSQEVSTDTQYF; CDR3nt: TGCGCCAGCAGCCAAGAGGTCTCGACAGATACGCAGTATTTT
abundance: -; j_gene: TRBJ1-4; v_gene: TRBV29-1; d_gene: -; CDR3aa: CSVDEGVGELFF; CDR3nt: TGCAGCGTTGATGAGGGGGTGGGGGAACTGTTTTTT
abundance: -; j_gene: TRBJ2-2; v_gene: TRBV12-3/TRBV12-4; d_gene: -; CDR3aa: CASSRRDTGELFF; CDR3nt: TGTGCCAGCAGTCGAAGGGACACCGGGGAGCTGTTTTTT
abundance: few; j_gene: TRBJ1-4; v_gene: TRBV20-1; d_gene: -; CDR3aa: CSALQGESEKLFF; CDR3nt: TGCAGTGCCCTACAGGGAGAGAGCGAAAAACTGTTTTTT
abundance: -; j_gene: TRBJ1-1; v_gene: TRBV6-1; d_gene: -; CDR3aa: CASSEATGLLTEAFF; CDR3nt: TGTGCCAGCAGTGAAGCCACGGGACTGCTAACTGAAGCTTTCTTT
abundance: few; j_gene: TRBJ1-5; v_gene: TRBV10-3; d_gene: TRBD1; CDR3aa: CAIADRPSQPQHF; CDR3nt: TGTGCCATCGCGGACAGGCCGAGTCAGCCCCAGCATTTT
abundance: -; j_gene: TRBJ2-7; v_gene: TRBV30; d_gene: -; CDR3aa: CAWSVGGGGNEQYF; CDR3nt: TGTGCCTGGAGTGTGGGAGGAGGGGGGAACGAGCAGTACTTC
abundance: few; j_gene: TRBJ2-2; v_gene: TRBV5-4; d_gene: TRBD1; CDR3aa: CASSRQGPTGELFF; CDR3nt: TGTGCCAGCAGCCGACAGGGGCCAACCGGGGAGCTGTTTTTT
abundance: once; j_gene: TRBJ2-3; v_gene: TRBV12-3/TRBV12-4; d_gene: -; CDR3aa: CASSLQLRQQTDTQYF; CDR3nt: TGTGCCAGCAGTTTACAGCTACGGCAGCAAACAGATACGCAGTATTTT
abundance: -; j_gene: TRBJ2-3; v_gene: TRBV4-3; d_gene: -; CDR3aa: CASSWTLAQSTDTQYF; CDR3nt: TGCGCCAGCAGCTGGACTCTAGCGCAGAGCACAGATACGCAGTATTTT
abundance: -; j_gene: TRBJ1-2; v_gene: TRBV19; d_gene: -; CDR3aa: CASSIRGDRYGYTF; CDR3nt: TGTGCCAGTAGTATCCGGGGGGACCGCTATGGCTACACCTTC
abundance: -; j_gene: TRBJ1-4; v_gene: TRBV4-3; d_gene: TRBD1; CDR3aa: CASSQGQGRGEKLFF; CDR3nt: TGCGCCAGCAGCCAAGGACAGGGGAGAGGTGAAAAACTGTTTTTT
abundance: -; j_gene: TRBJ2-3; v_gene: TRBV15; d_gene: -; CDR3aa: CATSRDVATDTQYF; CDR3nt: TGTGCCACCAGCAGAGACGTGGCCACAGATACGCAGTATTTT
abundance: -; j_gene: TRBJ1-5; v_gene: TRBV12-3/TRBV12-4; d_gene: -; CDR3aa: CASSPPWLGGQQPQHF; CDR3nt: TGTGCCAGCAGCCCCCCATGGTTGGGGGGGCAACAGCCCCAGCATTTT
abundance: -; j_gene: TRBJ2-3; v_gene: TRBV7-2; d_gene: -; CDR3aa: CASSPIAKDTQYF; CDR3nt: TGTGCCAGCAGCCCCATAGCTAAAGATACGCAGTATTTT
abundance: few; j_gene: TRBJ2-5; v_gene: TRBV7-9; d_gene: TRBD2; CDR3aa: CASSGGGEGETQYF; CDR3nt: TGTGCCAGCAGCGGAGGAGGGGAGGGAGAGACCCAGTACTTC
abundance: -; j_gene: TRBJ2-7; v_gene: TRBV6-1; d_gene: -; CDR3aa: CASGRSSGYEQYF; CDR3nt: TGTGCCAGCGGGCGGTCGTCAGGCTACGAGCAGTACTTC
abundance: few; j_gene: TRBJ1-2; v_gene: TRBV4-1; d_gene: TRBD1; CDR3aa: CASSRKGTGGGGYTF; CDR3nt: TGCGCCAGCAGCCGTAAAGGGACAGGGGGCGGAGGCTACACCTTC
abundance: -; j_gene: TRBJ1-2; v_gene: TRBV11-2; d_gene: -; CDR3aa: CASSSDWEGYTF; CDR3nt: TGTGCCAGCAGCTCCGACTGGGAAGGCTACACCTTC
abundance: few; j_gene: TRBJ2-3; v_gene: TRBV25-1; d_gene: -; CDR3aa: CASRKGGTDTQYF; CDR3nt: TGTGCCAGCAGAAAGGGAGGCACAGATACGCAGTATTTT
abundance: few; j_gene: TRBJ2-3; v_gene: TRBV7-2; d_gene: -; CDR3aa: CASSLMGRGTDTQYF; CDR3nt: TGTGCCAGCAGCTTAATGGGGAGGGGGACAGATACGCAGTATTTT
abundance: many; j_gene: TRBJ2-4; v_gene: TRBV5-1; d_gene: -; CDR3aa: CASSLGLRDSGGIQYF; CDR3nt: TGCGCCAGCAGCTTGGGACTCCGGGACTCCGGAGGAATTCAGTACTTC
abundance: -; j_gene: TRBJ2-7; v_gene: TRBV12-3/TRBV12-4; d_gene: TRBD1; CDR3aa: CASSRRQGFHEQYF; CDR3nt: TGTGCCAGCAGCCGGAGACAGGGTTTCCACGAGCAGTACTTC
abundance: -; j_gene: TRBJ2-3; v_gene: TRBV12-3/TRBV12-4; d_gene: -; CDR3aa: CASSSLDGATDTQYF; CDR3nt: TGTGCCAGCAGTTCCCTGGACGGAGCCACAGATACGCAGTATTTT
abundance: few; j_gene: TRBJ1-1; v_gene: TRBV5-1; d_gene: TRBD1; CDR3aa: CASSWGQGYTEAFF; CDR3nt: TGCGCCAGCAGCTGGGGACAGGGGTACACTGAAGCTTTCTTT
abundance: -; j_gene: TRBJ1-1; v_gene: TRBV11-1; d_gene: -; CDR3aa: CASSYITNTEAFF; CDR3nt: TGTGCCAGCAGCTACATCACGAACACTGAAGCTTTCTTT